This is a list of T cell receptor beta chains from one sample in a study of blood T cell repertoires in COVID-19. Method: immunoSEQ multiplex PCR; TCRdb's copy keeps in-frame clones and lacks some. The sample has about 150,000 clones; 76% are singletons. Sequencing was performed on peripheral blood. Every receptor here comes from a woman of 80 years or more with acute or convalescent COVID-19. CDR3s leave out the opening cysteine and the closing phenylalanine or tryptophan.

TRBV6-5,TRBJ1-2,11,ASRDRANYGYT
TRBV6-2/TRBV6-3,TRBJ1-2,13,ASSTPSRAFYGYT
TRBV11-3,TRBJ2-7,11,ASSLGRAYEQY
TRBV7-2,TRBJ2-5,11,ASSSSRGETQY
TRBV7-2,TRBJ2-7,12,ASTPGPSSYEQY
TRBV3-1/TRBV3-2,TRBJ2-5,13,ASSLRTAVQETQY
TRBV9,TRBJ1-3,16,ASSVEGRTTVSGNTIY
TRBV3-1/TRBV3-2,TRBJ2-7,14,ASSQHGTASSYEQY
TRBV6-2/TRBV6-3,TRBJ2-3,13,ASSYGTSGTDTQY
TRBV5-4,TRBJ2-3,13,ASRNRDTSTDTQY
TRBV13,TRBJ1-6,18,ASSLTGWGYRGSYNSPLH
TRBV5-1,TRBJ1-4,12,ASSNDRGDEKLF
TRBV7-8,TRBJ1-1,15,ASSSLGGNRGNTEAF
TRBV6-5,TRBJ2-7,13,ASSYQQGASYEQY
TRBV7-3,TRBJ1-1,12,ASSFGTPVTEAF
TRBV5-6,TRBJ1-1,13,ASSSGVTENTEAF
TRBV7-2,TRBJ2-7,13,ASSLTWDFSYEQY
TRBV19,TRBJ1-1,11,ASSININTEAF
TRBV20-1,TRBJ1-6,13,SASRPGDYNSPLH
TRBV30,TRBJ1-2,11,AWRTGENYGYT
TRBV14,TRBJ1-4,12,ASSQDLTGEKLF
TRBV5-6,TRBJ1-4,13,ASSLEGQGYEKLF
TRBV3-1/TRBV3-2,TRBJ1-1,12,ASSLGGVDTEAF
TRBV6-5,TRBJ2-7,12,ASSYDREYYEQY
TRBV3-1/TRBV3-2,TRBJ1-1,12,ASSSEVGGTEAF
TRBV11-3,TRBJ2-2,11,ASSPGPTGELF
TRBV4-2,TRBJ2-4,13,ASSQDLQGGNIQY
TRBV19,TRBJ2-7,15,ASSKNTRFTAPYEQY
TRBV6-5,TRBJ1-1,13,ASSQRTGLRTEAF
TRBV2,TRBJ2-1,8,AAGRDEQF
TRBV6-5,TRBJ1-2,11,ATLSLLPSYYT
TRBV6-5,TRBJ1-1,11,ASSLQQGAEAF
TRBV2,TRBJ1-5,11,ASTVDRAQPQH
TRBV7-2,TRBJ1-5,12,ASSLWGDNQPQH
TRBV3-1/TRBV3-2,TRBJ2-5,15,ASSPLAEEEYQETQY
TRBV5-4,TRBJ1-1,9,ASSVGQEAF
TRBV24-1,TRBJ2-1,12,ATSDHRGSDEQF
TRBV24-1,TRBJ1-1,17,ATSDFAGGTVGMNTEAF
TRBV29-1,TRBJ1-1,11,SVEAQEDLEAF
TRBV7-8,TRBJ1-6,14,ASSLAASSYNSPLH
TRBV13,TRBJ1-5,13,ASSRGQGVAQPQH
TRBV27,TRBJ2-7,12,ASKRGGLALEQY
TRBV14,TRBJ1-4,12,ASSHGPGDEKLF
TRBV6-4,TRBJ2-2,12,ASSDSTNTGELF